One T cell receptor (beta chain) is described in this entry. The entry originates in a study of blood T cell repertoires in COVID-19. Study summary: Acute and convalescent COVID-19 specimens originated in the United States, Italy and Spain.

The V and J ends lost 7 bases and 3 bases, in that order; junction bases with no gene match: 6. Germline V lookup: CDR1 ENHRY, CDR2 SYGVKD. The CDR3 runs to 14 residues. Per the original data handling: By means of reference gene primer amplification, nucleated cell counts were estimated. The data were produced by immunoSEQ multiplex PCR, yet TCRdb's version contains in-frame clones alone and is incomplete. Clone size and V and J calls were adopted from that table, with D and trimming inferred from the DNA. This table has a few hundred thousand clones, 65% to 90% appearing once. The receptor's source is a human donor in a cohort sampled during active COVID-19. Sequencing input: peripheral blood. The chain has TRBV10-3 and TRBJ2-7, with TRBD1 identical over 10 bases. CDR3: CAIMGDRGHYEQYF. The CDR3 nucleotides read TGTGCCATCATGGGCGACAGGGGGCACTACGAGCAGTACTTC.